This T cell receptor (beta chain) was profiled in a study of identical twins. Notes on the study in general: Less excess twin sharing appeared in beta out-of-frame sequences. The same donors were not followed; conclusions instead depended on cross-sectional statistical analysis.

The table lists this clonotype with a few counts. Its antigen is undetermined. Unique molecular identifiers were in the cDNA, with template-switch universal primer binding. TCRdb reprocessed the 5' RACE reads with MiXCR, giving one entry per CDR3 protein. The data show 1.5 million to 2 million distinct CDR3 sequences, around a third seen once. The V end was cut by 3 bases, the J end by 13 bases, with 16 bases between. Germline V gene sequence: CDR1 GTSNPN, CDR2 SVGIG (reference sequence). The CDR3 length is 12 residues. Among all donors, each was a healthy Caucasian. Sequenced: cord blood. The source is a newborn girl in good health. This sequence joins TRBV30 and TRBJ2-4, with D possibly TRBD1 on 6 matching bases. The chain's CDR3 is CAWRHPGVKQYF. The CDR3 DNA follows: TGTGCCTGGAGGCACCCAGGGGTTAAGCAGTACTTC.